One and the same sample provided the 10 T cell receptor beta chains below, sequenced in a study of blood T cell repertoires in COVID-19. Here immunoSEQ multiplex PCR was the method, and the copy in TCRdb shows in-frame clones only, minus some. The data show approximately 440,000 clones, with 90% seen just once and about 0.63% held by the top ten. Sequenced input: PBMCs or T cells enriched from blood (not recorded which). The origin of the receptors is a man aged 18 to 30 who had recovered from COVID-19.

The V gene is TRBV6-5, the J gene TRBJ1-3; a possible D gene is TRBD1 (5 bases). Trimming took 2 bases from V and 2 from J, leaving 13 bases between them. This CDR3 comprises 16 residues. Germline V gene lookup returns CDR1 MNHEY and CDR2 SVGAGI. This chain's CDR3 is CASSYAGVETGNTIYF. The CDR3, as DNA: TGTGCCAGCAGTTACGCGGGGGTCGAAACTGGAAACACCATATATTTT.

This clone was recorded once. J is TRBJ1-3 and V is TRBV7-3; D perhaps matches TRBD1 (5 bases). V lost 7 bases and J 3 bases, leaving 16 bases between the germline ends. Germline CDR1 and CDR2: SGHTA and FQGTGA. This CDR3 is 15 amino acids long. Here the CDR3 DNA reads TGTGCCAGCATCCCTCCCCAGGGCTGTGGAAACACCATATATTTT. This translates into CASIPPQGCGNTIYF.

This rearrangement joins TRBV14 to TRBJ2-1, with D possibly being TRBD2 (5 bases). V lost 4 bases, J lost 5 bases, and 15 bases lay in between. This CDR3 is 15 amino acids long. Germline CDR1 is SGHDN and CDR2 is FVKESK. CDR3 DNA: TGTGCCAGCAGCCCACTAGTTACCCTAGACAATGAGCAGTTCTTC. Translating it yields CASSPLVTLDNEQFF.

This clone was picked up one time. Written as DNA, the CDR3 is TGCGCCAGCAGCCAACTTAGACAGAATGAAAAACTGTTTTTT. This translates into CASSQLRQNEKLFF. The chain combines TRBV4-1 with TRBJ1-4; D perhaps matches TRBD1 (5 bases). CDR3 length equals 14 residues. Germline lookup yields CDR1 MGHRA and CDR2 YSYEKL. V lost 2 bases to trimming and J lost 5 bases, with 9 bases between them.

The chain couples TRBV24-1 to TRBJ2-1; 14 bases are shared with TRBD2. Germline V gene lookup returns CDR1 KGHDR and CDR2 SFDVKD. The junction had 16 bases not matched to a gene; V was cut back by 3 bases and J by 7 bases. This CDR3 has 20 amino acids. CDR3 bases: TGTGCCACCAGTGATCCCGACAGAACCGGGACTAGCGGGAGATTGAATGAGCAGTTCTTC. Protein product: CATSDPDRTGTSGRLNEQFF.

The chain carries TRBV19 and TRBJ2-7, with 9 bases fitting TRBD1. Germline CDR1 reads LNHDA; CDR2 reads SQIVND (reference sequence). This CDR3 is built from 13 residues. V lost 4 bases, J lost 6 bases, and 4 bases stayed unmatched. The CDR3 spells CASSNRGRTEQYF. The CDR3 coding sequence is TGTGCCAGTAGTAACAGGGGGCGAACCGAGCAGTACTTC. The full variable domain, rest sourced from reference TRBV19 and TRBJ2-7, is DGGITQSPKYLFRKEGQNVTLSCEQNLNHDAMYWYRQDPGQGLRLIYYSQIVNDFQKGDIAEGYSVSREKKESFPLTVTSAQKNPTAFYLCASSNRGRTEQYFGPGTRLTVT.

The chain has TRBV5-1 and TRBJ1-1; no reliable D call. Germline CDR1 SGHRS, CDR2 YFSETQ. This CDR3 spans 13 amino acids. V dropped 0 bases and J dropped 5 bases, with 8 bases sitting between them. The CDR3 sequence is CASSLALQTEAFF. The CDR3 DNA sequence: TGCGCCAGCAGCTTGGCGTTACAGACTGAAGCTTTCTTT.

The genes are TRBV6-1 and TRBJ2-3; TRBD2 aligns across 13 bases. Looked up from germline, CDR1 is MNHNS and CDR2 is SASEGT. The junction had 4 bases not matched to a gene; V was cut back by 4 bases and J by 0 bases. The CDR3 totals 17 residues. CDR3 residues: CASSGTSGGISTDTQYF. The CDR3 DNA follows: TGTGCCAGCAGTGGGACTAGCGGGGGAATTAGCACAGATACGCAGTATTTT.

In this sample, this clone turned up once. The chain couples TRBV7-2 to TRBJ2-2, with 7 bases fitting TRBD2. V was pared by 6 bases and J by 2 bases, with 6 bases of the junction left unmatched. CDR1 and CDR2 from the germline V gene are SGHTA and FQGNSA. The CDR3 covers 15 residues. CDR3 amino acids: CASRIGTTNTGELFF. The CDR3 bases are TGTGCCAGCAGGATCGGGACTACCAACACCGGGGAGCTGTTTTTT.

This clone was seen only a few times. The CDR3 DNA follows: TGTGCCTGGAGGGTAACAGGGGTGGCCTATGGCTACACCTTC. Residues: CAWRVTGVAYGYTF. This chain links TRBV30 with TRBJ1-2; 7 nucleotides line up with TRBD1. Unmatched junction bases numbered 8, after V lost 3 bases and J lost 4 bases. The germline gives CDR1 GTSNPN, CDR2 SVGIG (reference sequence). The CDR3 contains 14 residues.